These 27 T cell receptor beta chains were all obtained from the same sample, sequenced in a study of CD8 T cells in Susac syndrome. With random hexamers, reverse transcription was performed on roughly 0.5 to 1 ug of RNA. MiXCR, run by TCRdb on the immunoSEQ multiplex PCR reads, gives a single entry per CDR3 protein. The sample consists of about 130,000 distinct CDR3 sequences, roughly 96% of them appearing once. Input material: CD4+ T cells from PBMCs. The receptors stem from a human donor in good health.

The chain is built from TRBV30 and TRBJ1-1; a possible D gene is TRBD1 (6 bases). Trimming took 1 base from V and 0 from J, leaving 6 bases between them. CDR1 and CDR2 (germline): GTSNPN, SVGIG (reference sequence). The length of the CDR3 is 13 residues. CDR3 sequence: CAWSAGVNTEAFF. CDR3 DNA: TGTGCCTGGAGTGCAGGGGTGAACACTGAAGCTTTCTTT.

The J gene is TRBJ2-5, the V gene TRBV29-1, with a weak D call TRBD1 (5 bases). This CDR3 spans 12 amino acids. Trimming left V 8 bases short and J 1 base short, with 11 bases between. CDR1 and CDR2 (germline): SQVTM, ANQGSEA. DNA of the CDR3: TGCAGCACCGAAGGGGCCCAAGAGACCCAGTACTTC. It specifies CSTEGAQETQYF.

The rearrangement uses TRBV28 and TRBJ2-3, with 9 bases matching TRBD1. Per germline, CDR1 MDHEN and CDR2 SYDVKM. The trim removed 11 bases at V and 8 bases at J, leaving 8 bases unmatched. The CDR3 is 12 amino acids. DNA for the CDR3: TGTGCCTTCCAACAGGGGGCGGGTACGCAGTATTTT. It translates to CAFQQGAGTQYF.

CDR3 nucleotide sequence: TGCGCCAGCAGCTTGATGGGTTCGAACACTGAAGCTTTCTTT. Translated, it gives CASSLMGSNTEAFF. The V call is TRBV5-1, the J call TRBJ1-1, with D hard to call. CDR1 is SGHRS, CDR2 YFSETQ, per germline. V was shortened by 1 base and J by 1 base, with 8 bases between the two germline ends. This CDR3 has 14 amino acids.

The V and J genes are TRBV11-2 and TRBJ2-7; no definite D call. There are 16 residues in the CDR3. Germline CDR1 and CDR2: SGHAT and FQNNGV. Deletions cut 3 bases from V and 2 bases from J, with 17 bases between. CDR3 sequence (DNA): TGTGCCAGCAGCTTGGACGGTGGAGCACGTACCTACGAGCAGTACTTC. This codes for CASSLDGGARTYEQYF.

This clonotype was seen just once. The chain employs TRBV20-1 and TRBJ1-1; D possibly corresponds to TRBD1 (5 bases). This CDR3 is 15 amino acids long. CDR1 is DFQATT and CDR2 is SNEGSKA in the germline V gene (reference sequence). The ends were cut back, 4 bases at V and 0 bases at J, with 15 bases in the middle. The CDR3 loop reads CSANGARGMNTEAFF. The CDR3 DNA follows: TGCAGTGCTAACGGGGCCCGCGGCATGAACACTGAAGCTTTCTTT.

The V gene is TRBV7-9, the J gene TRBJ2-1; D may be TRBD2 (6 bases). Germline CDR1 and CDR2: SEHNR and FQNEAQ (reference sequence). Trimming removed 1 base from V and 4 bases from J, with 11 bases in between. CDR3 length equals 15 residues. The chain's CDR3 is CASSLGDLTYNEQFF. The DNA of the CDR3 is TGTGCCAGCAGCTTAGGGGACTTAACTTACAATGAGCAGTTCTTC.

In its sample, this clonotype was seen once. The chain is built from TRBV29-1 and TRBJ2-2; TRBD2 matches 7 bases. This CDR3 spans 13 amino acids. Losses at the gene ends were 6 bases for V and 6 bases for J; bases not matched to a gene: 7. The germline gives CDR1 SQVTM, CDR2 ANQGSEA. DNA for the CDR3: TGCAGCGTGTCGGGGAGGGGATCCGGGGAGCTGTTTTTT. Its translation is CSVSGRGSGELFF.

J is TRBJ2-1 and V is TRBV3-1; 10 bases line up with TRBD2. This CDR3 is built from 14 residues. Trimming cost V 0 bases and J 14 bases; bases outside gene matches: 7. Germline V lookup: CDR1 LGHDT, CDR2 YNNKEL (reference sequence). CDR3 sequence (DNA): TGTGCCAGCAGCCAAGAAAGGCTCCTAGCGGGGGAGTTCTTC. This encodes CASSQERLLAGEFF.

V usage is TRBV18 and J usage is TRBJ2-1; D gene unclear. V shed 3 bases and J shed 7 bases, with 10 bases lying between them. CDR1 KGHSH and CDR2 LQKENI come from the germline V gene. The CDR3 is made up of 13 amino acids. The CDR3 is CASSPDWLNEQFF. The CDR3 DNA is TGTGCCAGCTCACCTGACTGGCTGAATGAGCAGTTCTTC.

The rearrangement links TRBV29-1 to TRBJ1-2; the D gene is possibly TRBD1 (6 bases). The CDR3 runs 11 residues. Germline CDR1 SQVTM, CDR2 ANQGSEA. Trimming removed 7 bases at V and 2 bases at J, with 8 bases between. CDR3 nucleotides: TGCAGCGCTGGACAGAACTATGGCTACACCTTC. Translating it yields CSAGQNYGYTF.

The chain joins TRBV29-1 to TRBJ2-2; D remains ambiguous. CDR1 and CDR2 (germline): SQVTM, ANQGSEA. V shed 6 bases and J shed 5 bases, with 4 bases lying between them. The CDR3 is made up of 10 amino acids. The CDR3 region has the DNA TGCAGCGTGCGAACCGGGGAGCTGTTTTTT. This encodes CSVRTGELFF.

This chain uses TRBV19 with TRBJ2-1; the D gene is possibly TRBD2 (6 bases). The germline V gene has CDR1 LNHDA and CDR2 SQIVND (reference sequence). This CDR3 contains 16 residues. The V end was cut by 6 bases, the J end by 0 bases, with 15 bases between. The CDR3 protein is CASRLYSGSSYNEQFF. The CDR3 bases are TGTGCCAGTAGACTATATAGCGGTAGCTCCTACAATGAGCAGTTCTTC.

This chain joins TRBV5-1 and TRBJ1-1, with D possibly matching TRBD1 (6 bases). The CDR3 spans 15 residues. Germline V lookup: CDR1 SGHRS, CDR2 YFSETQ. Trimming pared 2 bases from V and 0 bases from J, leaving 11 bases between. In nucleotides, the CDR3 is TGCGCCAGCAGCTTCACAACAGGGCTGAACACTGAAGCTTTCTTT. Its translation is CASSFTTGLNTEAFF. Looking up the rest from reference TRBV5-1 and TRBJ1-1 gives the full variable domain: KAGVTQTPRYLIKTRGQQVTLSCSPISGHRSVSWYQQTPGQGLQFLFEYFSETQRNKGNFPGRFSGRQFSNSRSEMNVSTLELGDSALYLCASSFTTGLNTEAFFGQGTRLTVV.

The J gene is TRBJ1-4, the V gene TRBV7-2; D is possibly TRBD1 (6 bases). The germline CDR1 and CDR2 sequences are SGHTA and FQGNSA. The CDR3 sequence is 15 residues long. The V and J ends lost 1 base and 7 bases respectively, with 13 bases between them. CDR3 amino acids: CASSLEAGVGEKLFF. The CDR3 DNA reads as TGTGCCAGCAGCTTAGAGGCAGGGGTGGGTGAAAAACTGTTTTTT. The full variable domain, completed using reference TRBV7-2 and TRBJ1-4, is GAGVSQSPSNKVTEKGKDVELRCDPISGHTALYWYRQSLGQGLEFLIYFQGNSAPDKSGLPSDRFSAERTGGSVSTLTIQRTQQEDSAVYLCASSLEAGVGEKLFFGSGTQLSVL.

This chain connects TRBV29-1 to TRBJ2-3; either TRBD1 or TRBD2 may fit D (5 bases each). This CDR3 is 12 amino acids long. Trimming stripped 5 bases from V and 4 bases from J, with 10 bases between. Germline V CDR1 and CDR2: SQVTM, ANQGSEA. The DNA for the CDR3 is TGCAGCGTTACCGTGGGACCAGATACGCAGTATTTT. Translation: CSVTVGPDTQYF.

V gene TRBV3-1 combines with J gene TRBJ2-7; 11 bases line up with TRBD2. Per germline, CDR1 LGHDT and CDR2 YNNKEL (reference sequence). The CDR3 spans 18 residues. V shed 4 bases, J shed 4 bases, and the junction held 15 bases outside the gene matches. CDR3 nucleotide sequence: TGTGCCAGCAGCCGGCCGCAACTAGCGGGAGAAGATCGGTACGAGCAGTACTTC. Encoded protein: CASSRPQLAGEDRYEQYF.

The V gene is TRBV29-1, the J gene TRBJ2-5; the match to TRBD2 covers 10 bases. V dropped 7 bases and J dropped 4; count of bases not matched to a gene: 12. Germline values: CDR1 SQVTM, CDR2 ANQGSEA. The CDR3 totals 15 residues. CDR3 region: CSACPSGSSGETQYF. The CDR3 DNA is TGCAGCGCCTGCCCTAGCGGGAGTTCTGGAGAGACCCAGTACTTC.

Regarding this clonotype: The junction and the germline gene differ at one end; a read error may be behind it. The CDR3 spells CSARSSDAIF. The CDR3 DNA reads TGCAGTGCTAGATCCTCCGATGCAATCTTC. The V call is TRBV20-1, the J call TRBJ1-2; D is unclear. CDR1 is DFQATT and CDR2 is SNEGSKA in the germline V gene (reference sequence). The CDR3 spans 10 residues.

The chain employs TRBV18 and TRBJ1-1, with D hard to call. V was trimmed by 5 bases and J by 0 bases, leaving 7 bases between them. The CDR3 length is 13 residues. CDR1 and CDR2 from the germline V gene are KGHSH and LQKENI. CDR3 coding DNA: TGTGCCAGCTCATCGTATATGAACACTGAAGCTTTCTTT. This encodes CASSSYMNTEAFF. Supplemented by reference TRBV18 and TRBJ1-1, the full variable domain reads NAGVMQNPRHLVRRRGQEARLRCSPMKGHSHVYWYRQLPEEGLKFMVYLQKENIIDESGMPKERFSAEFPKEGPSILRIQQVVRGDSAAYFCASSSYMNTEAFFGQGTRLTVV.

This chain uses TRBV20-1 with TRBJ2-2; 7 bases are shared with TRBD2. Germline values: CDR1 DFQATT, CDR2 SNEGSKA (reference sequence). V was pared by 0 bases and J by 7 bases, with 11 bases of the junction left unmatched. This CDR3 is 16 amino acids long. The CDR3 protein is CSAREGSGLYGGELFF. CDR3 bases: TGCAGTGCTAGAGAGGGTAGCGGGTTGTATGGCGGGGAGCTGTTTTTT.

This chain connects TRBV2 to TRBJ2-5; weak D call: TRBD1 (5 bases). Trimming stripped 4 bases from V and 3 bases from J, with 9 bases between. The CDR3 totals 13 residues. Germline V lookup: CDR1 SNHLY, CDR2 FYNNEI. For the CDR3, the DNA is TGTGCCAGCAGTGGCGGCAGGGAAGAGACCCAGTACTTC. It encodes CASSGGREETQYF.

This chain connects TRBV3-1 to TRBJ2-5; 7 positions agree with TRBD2. There are 18 residues in the CDR3. V shed 5 bases, J shed 0 bases, and the junction held 15 bases outside the gene matches. Germline assignment: CDR1 LGHDT and CDR2 YNNKEL (reference sequence). The CDR3 region has the DNA TGTGCCAGCAGCGAGGAACCGGGACTAACAAAGTACCAAGAGACCCAGTACTTC. Translated: CASSEEPGLTKYQETQYF.

The V and J genes are TRBV12-3 or TRBV12-4 and TRBJ1-1; TRBD1 matches at 9 bases. CDR3 length: 15 residues. V gave up 6 bases and J gave up 0 bases; unmatched junction bases: 5. CDR3: CASRPQGAVNTEAFF. The DNA for the CDR3 is TGTGCCAGCAGGCCACAGGGGGCGGTGAACACTGAAGCTTTCTTT.

CDR3 region: CSVEQGSYEQYF. For the CDR3, the DNA is TGCAGCGTGGAACAGGGTTCCTACGAGCAGTACTTC. The chain has TRBV29-1 and TRBJ2-7; weak D call: TRBD1 (6 bases). Germline V gene sequence: CDR1 SQVTM, CDR2 ANQGSEA. The V end was cut by 6 bases, the J end by 1 base, with 10 bases between. The CDR3 spans 12 residues.

This chain links TRBV28 with TRBJ1-5; 9 bases are shared with TRBD1. Per germline, CDR1 MDHEN and CDR2 SYDVKM. V was pared by 6 bases and J by 4 bases, with 7 bases of the junction left unmatched. CDR3 length: 15 amino acids. This CDR3 reads CASRLMGQGNQPQHF. DNA for the CDR3: TGTGCCAGCAGGTTAATGGGACAGGGAAATCAGCCCCAGCATTTT.

The chain has TRBV4-1 and TRBJ2-1, with D unresolved. V lost 6 bases and J 0 bases, leaving 15 bases between the germline ends. Germline lookup yields CDR1 MGHRA and CDR2 YSYEKL. The CDR3 runs to 16 residues. DNA for the CDR3: TGCGCCAGCAGGGGCCAACAGTCCGGCTCCTACAATGAGCAGTTCTTC. Translated, it gives CASRGQQSGSYNEQFF.